This TCR beta chain was identified during a study of blood T cell repertoires in COVID-19. Study context: Nucleic acid was either cDNA or gDNA, and it came from T cells, B-cell-depleted T cells, or PBMCs.

Germline V gene sequence: CDR1 WSHSY, CDR2 SAAADI. The CDR3 has 12 residues. The V end was cut by 0 bases, the J end by 5 bases, with 4 bases between. Produced via immunoSEQ multiplex PCR; TCRdb's table is partial and in-frame only. The repertoire holds around 250,000 clones, with 80% to 85% as singletons. The rearrangement links TRBV10-2 to TRBJ2-5; no reliable D call. The sequence derives from a man in his forties who had been exposed to COVID-19. The sequenced sample was PBMCs or T cells enriched from blood (not recorded which). The CDR3 sequence is CASSESEETQYF. CDR3 DNA: TGCGCCAGCAGTGAGTCGGAGGAGACCCAGTACTTC.